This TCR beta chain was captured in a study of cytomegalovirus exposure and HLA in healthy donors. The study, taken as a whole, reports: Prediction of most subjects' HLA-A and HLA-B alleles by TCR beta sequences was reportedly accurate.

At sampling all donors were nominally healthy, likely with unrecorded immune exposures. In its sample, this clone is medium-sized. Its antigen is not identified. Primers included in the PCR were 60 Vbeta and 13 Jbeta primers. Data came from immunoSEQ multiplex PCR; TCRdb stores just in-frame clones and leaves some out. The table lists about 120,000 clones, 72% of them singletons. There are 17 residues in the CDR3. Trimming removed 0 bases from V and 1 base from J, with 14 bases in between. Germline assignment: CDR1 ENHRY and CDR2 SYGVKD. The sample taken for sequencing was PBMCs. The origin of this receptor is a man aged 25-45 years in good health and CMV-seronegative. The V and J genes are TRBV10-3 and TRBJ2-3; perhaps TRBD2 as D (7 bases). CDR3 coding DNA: TGTGCCATCAGTGAGTCGGAGGGGGGAGGGGGCACAGATACGCAGTATTTT. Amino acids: CAISESEGGGGTDTQYF.